One sample yielded the 20 T cell receptor beta chains listed below, sequenced in a study of molecular identifiers for immune sequencing clone quantification. MiXCR, applied by TCRdb to the PCR reads, yields one record per CDR3 protein. The sample gives under 650,000 distinct CDR3 sequences, nearly 20% of which show up once; roughly 0.85% is in the top ten. Sequenced material: naive CD8+ T cells from blood, with Jurkat cell RNA spiked in. Subset meaning: FACS-sorted CD8+CD4-CCR7+CD45RA+ naive T cells. The receptors were sampled from a human donor in good health. Some libraries in this study had Jurkat cell RNA spiked in.

This clonotype was observed many times. The chain employs TRBV4-1 and TRBJ2-4; 7 bases match TRBD1. V lost 3 bases and J lost 0; bases outside the gene matches: 5. Germline lookup yields CDR1 MGHRA and CDR2 YSYEKL. This CDR3 comprises 16 residues. The CDR3 nucleotides are TGCGCCAGCAGCCACGCTCAGGGGGTAGCCAAAAACATTCAGTACTTC. Its translation is CASSHAQGVAKNIQYF.

This clonotype was recorded many times. The chain employs TRBV2 and TRBJ1-1; D might be TRBD1 (6 bases). The V gene lost 5 bases and the J gene lost 0 bases, with 10 bases spanning the gap. This CDR3 region has 14 residues. The V gene's germline CDR1 is SNHLY and CDR2 FYNNEI. In DNA, the CDR3 is TGTGCCAGCAGTAACAGGGTCTTGAACACTGAAGCTTTCTTT. This gives the protein CASSNRVLNTEAFF.

This clonotype was counted ten times or more. The V gene is TRBV7-2, the J gene TRBJ2-5, with D unresolved. V lost 0 bases and J lost 4, with 9 bases in between. Germline V gene sequence: CDR1 SGHTA, CDR2 FQGNSA. This CDR3 has 14 amino acids. CDR3 sequence reads: CASSLALPLETQYF. CDR3 nucleotides: TGTGCCAGCAGCTTAGCGCTGCCGCTAGAGACCCAGTACTTC.

This clonotype was seen repeatedly, ten times or more. This chain links TRBV7-2 with TRBJ2-7; no definite D call. The CDR3 is 15 amino acids. The germline V gene encodes CDR1 SGHTA and CDR2 FQGNSA. V was cut by 5 bases and J by 3 bases, with 17 bases left in between. The CDR3 is CASSPRIREIYEQYF. Here the CDR3 DNA reads TGTGCCAGCAGCCCGAGGATTAGAGAAATCTACGAGCAGTACTTC.

The chain uses TRBV30 and TRBJ2-1, with TRBD2 as a possible D gene (6 bases). CDR1 is GTSNPN and CDR2 is SVGIG in the germline V gene (reference sequence). The CDR3 sequence is 15 residues long. V lost 3 bases and J 5 bases, leaving 17 bases between the germline ends. Written as DNA, the CDR3 is TGTGCCTGGAGCCATTGGGGGGACGGACACAATGAGCAGTTCTTC. Translation gives CAWSHWGDGHNEQFF. Using reference TRBV30 and TRBJ2-1 for the parts outside the CDR3, the full variable domain is SQTIHQWPATLVQPVGSPLSLECTVEGTSNPNLYWYRQAAGRGLQLLFYSVGIGQISSEVPQNLSASRPQDRQFILSSKKLLLSDSGFYLCAWSHWGDGHNEQFFGPGTRLTVL.

This clonotype was observed at least ten times. The chain has TRBV11-2 and TRBJ2-1; either TRBD1 or TRBD2 may fit D (5 bases each). The CDR3 spans 18 residues. Germline lookup yields CDR1 SGHAT and CDR2 FQNNGV. V was clipped by 0 bases and J by 4 bases, with 19 bases between them. Here the CDR3 DNA reads TGTGCCAGCAGCTTAGATCGGGTAGGGCAGGGAGCGTACAATGAGCAGTTCTTC. Amino acid sequence: CASSLDRVGQGAYNEQFF.

This clonotype was seen many times. The V and J genes are TRBV7-9 and TRBJ2-2, with 7 nucleotides matching TRBD2. V trimming: 6 bases; J trimming: 5 bases; junction bases outside the gene matches: 9. The CDR3 is 15 amino acids. From germline, CDR1 is SEHNR and CDR2 FQNEAQ (reference sequence). Here the CDR3 reads CASSQTTSRTGELFF. Here the CDR3 DNA reads TGTGCCAGCAGTCAGACGACTAGCCGGACCGGGGAGCTGTTTTTT.

Remarks on this clonotype: This may arise from a read error, as a much more abundant clone is one base away. V usage is TRBV14 and J usage is TRBJ2-1; D is unresolved. The CDR3 sequence is 12 residues long. CDR1 and CDR2 (germline): SGHDN, FVKESK. The DNA for the CDR3 is TGTGCCGGCAGCCAATTCAGCACGGAGCAGTTCTTC. Protein: CAGSQFSTEQFF.

Ten or more counts support this clonotype. The chain joins TRBV6-1 to TRBJ1-5, with unresolved D. Trimming left V 3 bases short and J 3 bases short, with 0 bases between. CDR3 length equals 11 residues. CDR1 MNHNS and CDR2 SASEGT come from the germline V gene. DNA for the CDR3: TGTGCCAGCAGTGACAATCAGCCCCAGCATTTT. The encoded protein is CASSDNQPQHF.

This clonotype has at least ten counts. The V gene is TRBV10-2, the J gene TRBJ1-4, with no clear D. The germline CDR1 and CDR2 sequences are WSHSY and SAAADI. V lost 7 bases, J lost 2 bases, and 14 bases lay in between. The CDR3 loop spans 15 amino acids. CDR3 in amino acids: CASTPHGPTNEKLFF. Here the CDR3 DNA reads TGCGCCAGCACCCCGCACGGACCCACTAATGAAAAACTGTTTTTT.

The rearrangement links TRBV4-3 to TRBJ1-3; no clear D. V lost 0 bases and J 0 bases, leaving 9 bases between the germline ends. Germline values: CDR1 LGHNA, CDR2 YSLEER. The CDR3 runs to 16 residues. In nucleotides, the CDR3 is TGCGCCAGCAGCCAAGACGGGTATTCCTCTGGAAACACCATATATTTT. Its translation: CASSQDGYSSGNTIYF.

Comment on this clonotype: A clone one base away is much larger, so this may be a read error. The CDR3 sequence is CASGSGLGPNTGELFF. For the CDR3, the DNA is TGTGCCAGCGGCTCGGGACTAGGACCGAACACCGGGGAGCTGTTTTTT. The V gene is TRBV13, the J gene TRBJ2-2; 8 nucleotides line up with TRBD2. From germline, CDR1 is PRHDT and CDR2 FYEKMQ (reference sequence). The CDR3 length is 16 residues. The J segment lost 0 bases and the V segment lost 8 bases, leaving 8 bases of the junction unmatched.

This clonotype was seen only a few times. The J gene is TRBJ1-4, the V gene TRBV28; 7 positions match TRBD1. CDR1 MDHEN and CDR2 SYDVKM come from the germline V gene. With 6 bases clipped from V and 5 bases from J, the junction kept 3 bases outside the gene matches. The CDR3 covers 13 residues. CDR3 residues: CASRLTGNEKLFF. The CDR3 DNA follows: TGTGCCAGCAGACTGACAGGGAATGAAAAACTGTTTTTT.

With respect to this clonotype: One base away lies a much larger clone, so this may be a sequencing read error. This rearrangement joins TRBV7-3 to TRBJ2-3; D might be TRBD2 (5 bases). The CDR3 spans 15 residues. The V gene's germline CDR1 is SGHTA and CDR2 FQGTGA. The CDR3 nucleotides are TGTGTCAGCAGCTTATATCATCGGGATCCAGATACGCAGTATTTT. Protein: CVSSLYHRDPDTQYF.

This clonotype was seen many times. The V and J genes are TRBV7-9 and TRBJ2-5; D is unclear. Germline assignment: CDR1 SEHNR and CDR2 FQNEAQ (reference sequence). CDR3 length: 14 residues. V lost 5 bases to trimming and J lost 5 bases, with 15 bases between them. In DNA, the CDR3 is TGTGCCAGCAGCATCCTTGACCCTGTGGAGACCCAGTACTTC. It translates to CASSILDPVETQYF.

Concerning this clonotype: A read error may be the cause here, since a much bigger clone is one base away. The chain has TRBV7-6 and TRBJ2-5; 7 bases map to TRBD2. Germline CDR1 reads SGHVS; CDR2 reads FNYEAQ. The CDR3 is 17 residues long. CDR3 DNA sequence: TGTGCCAGCAGCTTAGCGCGAGGGAGGGCTGGCCGAGAGACCCAGCACTTC. Amino acids: CASSLARGRAGRETQHF.

This clonotype was recorded at least ten times. The CDR3 sequence: CASSSNRRETQYF. DNA for the CDR3: TGTGCCAGCAGTTCAAACAGGCGAGAGACCCAGTACTTC. This chain links TRBV6-2 or TRBV6-3 with TRBJ2-5, with TRBD1 as a possible D gene (5 bases). Germline CDR1 reads MNHEY; CDR2 reads SVGEGT. This CDR3 is 13 amino acids long. The V end was cut by 4 bases, the J end by 4 bases, with 10 bases between.

In its sample, this clonotype was seen many times. The chain employs TRBV20-1 and TRBJ2-2; TRBD2 might be the D (5 bases). V was pared by 0 bases and J by 4 bases, with 18 bases between. This CDR3 comprises 17 residues. Germline V gene lookup returns CDR1 DFQATT and CDR2 SNEGSKA (reference sequence). The CDR3 coding sequence is TGCAGTGCTAGAGATTGGGATCGGGATGAGAGCACCGGGGAGCTGTTTTTT. Protein sequence: CSARDWDRDESTGELFF.

This clonotype was counted between two and nine times. Mismatch with germline at one junction end may stem from a read error. V usage is TRBV11-2 and J usage is TRBJ2-3; no reliable D call. This CDR3 region has 13 residues. Germline lookup yields CDR1 SGHAT and CDR2 FQNNGV. The CDR3 DNA reads TGTGCCAGCAGCCCCCTAACCCCAGATATGCAGTATTTT. Its translation: CASSPLTPDMQYF.

In this sample, this clonotype turned up a few times. The chain links TRBV15 to TRBJ1-4; D is possibly TRBD1 (5 bases). The CDR3 has 16 residues. Per the germline V gene, CDR1 is LNHNV and CDR2 is YYDKDF (reference sequence). V lost 5 bases and J lost 7, with 20 bases in between. This CDR3 is CATSAAGTVTGEKLFF. The CDR3 DNA follows: TGTGCCACCAGCGCCGCCGGGACCGTGACGGGTGAAAAACTGTTTTTT.